This T cell receptor (beta chain) was sequenced in a study of PD-L1 blockade in urothelial cancer. Assay: immunoSEQ multiplex PCR; the TCRdb copy retains only in-frame clones and omits some. The sample gives about 38,000 clones, over 80% of which show up once; approximately 14% is in the top ten. Germline V gene lookup returns CDR1 ENHRY and CDR2 SYGVKD. V dropped 4 bases and J dropped 6 bases, with 12 bases sitting between them. The CDR3 is 13 amino acids. The time point: pretreatment peripheral blood. This sequence was found in an elderly man with urothelial cancer. The chain recombines TRBV10-3 with TRBJ1-1, with D perhaps TRBD1 (6 bases). The sample in question was PBMCs, obtained around atezolizumab (anti-PD-L1) treatment. The CDR3 here is CAISVQGRAEAFF. The CDR3 DNA reads TGTGCCATCAGTGTTCAGGGGAGGGCTGAAGCTTTCTTT.